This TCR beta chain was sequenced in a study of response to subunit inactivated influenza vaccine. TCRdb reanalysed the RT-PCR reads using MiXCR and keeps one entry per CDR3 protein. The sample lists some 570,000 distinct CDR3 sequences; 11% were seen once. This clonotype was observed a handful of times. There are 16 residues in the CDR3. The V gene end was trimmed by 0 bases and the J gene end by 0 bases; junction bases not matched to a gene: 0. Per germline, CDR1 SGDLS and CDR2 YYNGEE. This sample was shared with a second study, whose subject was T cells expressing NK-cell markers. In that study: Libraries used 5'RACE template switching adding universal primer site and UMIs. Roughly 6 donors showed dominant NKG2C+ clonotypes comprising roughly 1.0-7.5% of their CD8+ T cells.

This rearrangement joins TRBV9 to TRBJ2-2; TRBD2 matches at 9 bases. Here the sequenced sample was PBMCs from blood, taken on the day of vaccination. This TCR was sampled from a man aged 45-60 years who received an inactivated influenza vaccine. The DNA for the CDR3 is TGTGCCAGCAGCGTAGGCGGGAGGGCGAACACCGGGGAGCTGTTTTTT. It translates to CASSVGGRANTGELFF.